Below are 8 T cell receptor beta chains sequenced from a single sample in a study of T cells after yellow fever vaccination. TCRdb ran MiXCR on the 5' RACE reads and lists one entry per CDR3 protein. The sample lists approximately 330,000 distinct CDR3 sequences, over 3.5% occurring once. The sample was PBMCs, taken 5 days after the yellow fever booster vaccination. The receptors here all came from a young man who received the YFV17D yellow fever vaccine.

This clonotype was counted a few times. This chain uses TRBV7-2 with TRBJ2-3; the D call may be TRBD1 or TRBD2 (5 bases each). The CDR3 covers 16 residues. Trimming stripped 3 bases from V and 0 bases from J, with 13 bases between. CDR1 SGHTA and CDR2 FQGNSA come from the germline V gene. CDR3: CASSLGDPTSTDTQYF. The CDR3 DNA sequence: TGTGCCAGCAGCTTGGGGGATCCCACTAGCACAGATACGCAGTATTTT.

This clonotype came up many times. The chain has TRBV20-1 and TRBJ2-1; the D gene is possibly TRBD1 (5 bases). Trimming shortened V by 4 bases and J by 9 bases, and 10 bases separated the two germline ends. CDR3 length: 11 amino acids. Germline V gene data show CDR1 as DFQATT and CDR2 as SNEGSKA (reference sequence). The CDR3 protein is CSANRQLEQFF. CDR3 DNA: TGCAGTGCTAACCGACAGCTTGAGCAGTTCTTC.

This clonotype was counted a few times. The rearrangement joins TRBV18 to TRBJ1-6, with D perhaps matching TRBD1 (6 bases). The CDR3 has 19 residues. CDR1 and CDR2 (germline): KGHSH, LQKENI. V lost 4 bases, J lost 6 bases, and 25 bases lay in between. CDR3 bases: TGTGCCAGCTCACTAAACAGGGCCTCCATTTCGGTTCGTAATTCACCCCTCCACTTT. Protein sequence: CASSLNRASISVRNSPLHF.

This rearrangement joins TRBV6-2 or TRBV6-3 to TRBJ2-7, with a weak D call TRBD2 (7 bases). From germline, CDR1 is MNHEY and CDR2 SVGEGT. CDR3 size: 15 residues. V gave up 7 bases and J gave up 3 bases, with 19 bases separating them. The CDR3 loop reads CASTPSGGQNYEQYV. CDR3 DNA sequence: TGTGCCAGCACCCCGTCGGGGGGACAAAACTACGAGCAGTACGTC.

This clonotype occurred many times. The V call is TRBV5-1, the J call TRBJ2-5; D gene uncertain. The CDR3 spans 11 residues. The V end was cut by 8 bases, the J end by 2 bases, with 7 bases between. Germline V CDR1 and CDR2: SGHRS, YFSETQ. The CDR3 DNA is TGCGCCAGTGGAAGTCAAGAGACCCAGTACTTC. It specifies CASGSQETQYF. Complete variable domain (other parts from reference TRBV5-1 and TRBJ2-5): KAGVTQTPRYLIKTRGQQVTLSCSPISGHRSVSWYQQTPGQGLQFLFEYFSETQRNKGNFPGRFSGRQFSNSRSEMNVSTLELGDSALYLCASGSQETQYFGPGTRLLVL.

V and J are TRBV7-9 and TRBJ2-3, with D maybe TRBD1 (5 bases). V was trimmed by 5 bases and J by 2 bases, leaving 8 bases between them. The CDR3 extends over 13 amino acids. Germline CDR1 and CDR2: SEHNR and FQNEAQ (reference sequence). The CDR3 loop is CASSTGFTDTQYF. The CDR3 DNA follows: TGTGCCAGCAGCACAGGATTCACAGATACGCAGTATTTT.

The rearrangement joins TRBV7-6 to TRBJ2-1; D gene uncertain. Trimming left V 0 bases short and J 3 bases short, with 6 bases between. The germline CDR1 and CDR2 sequences are SGHVS and FNYEAQ. The CDR3 is made up of 14 amino acids. CDR3 DNA sequence: TGTGCCAGCAGCTTAGCGGGGTACTACAATGAGCAGTTCTTC. It yields the protein CASSLAGYYNEQFF.

This clonotype was found a few times. This rearrangement joins TRBV19 to TRBJ2-3; 14 positions agree with TRBD2. This CDR3 contains 16 residues. After removal of 3 bases from V and 4 bases from J, the junction contained 3 bases not matched to a gene. Germline CDR1 LNHDA, CDR2 SQIVND (reference sequence). CDR3 nucleotides: TGTGCCAGTAGTATCTGGACTAGCGGGGGGTCAGATACGCAGTATTTT. This encodes CASSIWTSGGSDTQYF.